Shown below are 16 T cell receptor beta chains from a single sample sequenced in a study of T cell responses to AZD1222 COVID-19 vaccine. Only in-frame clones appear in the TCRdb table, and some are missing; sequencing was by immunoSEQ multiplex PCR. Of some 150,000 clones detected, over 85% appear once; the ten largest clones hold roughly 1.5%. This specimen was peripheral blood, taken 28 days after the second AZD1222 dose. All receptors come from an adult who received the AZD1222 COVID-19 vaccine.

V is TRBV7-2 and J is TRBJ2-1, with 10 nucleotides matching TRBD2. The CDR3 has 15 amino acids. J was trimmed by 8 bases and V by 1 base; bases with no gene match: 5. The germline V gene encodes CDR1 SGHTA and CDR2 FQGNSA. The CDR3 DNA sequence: TGTGCCAGCAGCTTAGGACTAGCGGGCGGTGATGAGCAGTTCTTC. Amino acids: CASSLGLAGGDEQFF.

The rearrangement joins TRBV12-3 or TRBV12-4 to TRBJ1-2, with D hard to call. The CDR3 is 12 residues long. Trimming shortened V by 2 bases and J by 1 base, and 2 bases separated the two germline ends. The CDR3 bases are TGTGCCAGCAGTTTAAATAACTATGGCTACACCTTC. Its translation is CASSLNNYGYTF.

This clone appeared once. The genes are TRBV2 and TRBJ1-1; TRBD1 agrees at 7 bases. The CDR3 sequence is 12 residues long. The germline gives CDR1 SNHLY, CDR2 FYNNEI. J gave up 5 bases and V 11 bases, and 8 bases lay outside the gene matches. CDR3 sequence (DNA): TGTGCCGGCCAGGGGGTTGGGACTGAAGCTTTCTTT. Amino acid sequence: CAGQGVGTEAFF.

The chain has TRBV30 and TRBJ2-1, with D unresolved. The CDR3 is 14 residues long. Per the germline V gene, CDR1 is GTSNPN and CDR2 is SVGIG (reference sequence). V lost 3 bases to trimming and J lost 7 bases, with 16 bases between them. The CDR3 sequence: CAWRVDRLGNEQFF. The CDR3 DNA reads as TGTGCCTGGAGGGTCGATAGATTGGGGAATGAGCAGTTCTTC.

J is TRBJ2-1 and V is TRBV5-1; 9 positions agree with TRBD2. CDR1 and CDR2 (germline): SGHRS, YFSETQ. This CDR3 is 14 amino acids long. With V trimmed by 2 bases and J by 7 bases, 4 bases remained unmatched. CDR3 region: CASSFSGSENEQFF. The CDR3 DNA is TGCGCCAGCAGCTTTAGCGGGAGCGAAAATGAGCAGTTCTTC.

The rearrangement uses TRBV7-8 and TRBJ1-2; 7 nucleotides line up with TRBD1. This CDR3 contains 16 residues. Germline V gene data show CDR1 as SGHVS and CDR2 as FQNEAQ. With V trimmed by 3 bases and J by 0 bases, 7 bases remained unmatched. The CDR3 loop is CASSLGRDSSNYGYTF. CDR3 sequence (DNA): TGTGCCAGCAGCTTGGGCCGGGACAGCTCTAACTATGGCTACACCTTC.

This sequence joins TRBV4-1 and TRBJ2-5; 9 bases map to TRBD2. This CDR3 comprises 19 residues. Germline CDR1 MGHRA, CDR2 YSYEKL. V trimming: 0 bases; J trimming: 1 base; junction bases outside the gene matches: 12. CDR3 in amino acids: CASSQDSPQASGIQETQYF. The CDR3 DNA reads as TGCGCCAGCAGCCAAGATTCACCCCAGGCTAGCGGGATCCAAGAGACCCAGTACTTC.

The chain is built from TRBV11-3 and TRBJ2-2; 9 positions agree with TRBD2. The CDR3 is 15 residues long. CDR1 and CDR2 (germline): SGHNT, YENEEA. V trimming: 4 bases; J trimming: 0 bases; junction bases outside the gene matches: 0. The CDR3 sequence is CASSSSGTNTGELFF. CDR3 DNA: TGTGCCAGCAGCTCTAGCGGGACGAACACCGGGGAGCTGTTTTTT.

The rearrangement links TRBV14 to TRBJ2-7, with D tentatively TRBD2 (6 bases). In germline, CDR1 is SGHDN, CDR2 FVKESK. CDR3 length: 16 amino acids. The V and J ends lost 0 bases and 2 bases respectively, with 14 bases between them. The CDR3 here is CASSQDYRGSTYEQYF. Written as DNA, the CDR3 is TGTGCCAGCAGCCAAGATTACCGGGGGAGTACCTACGAGCAGTACTTC.

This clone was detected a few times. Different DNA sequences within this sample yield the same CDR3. CDR3 loop: CASSSLYEQYF. CDR3 DNA: TGTGCCAGCAGTAGTCTCTACGAGCAGTACTTC. V usage is TRBV27 and J usage is TRBJ2-7, with no clear D. Trimming pared 5 bases from V and 3 bases from J, leaving 5 bases between. The CDR3 is made up of 11 amino acids. From germline, CDR1 is MNHEY and CDR2 SMNVEV (reference sequence).

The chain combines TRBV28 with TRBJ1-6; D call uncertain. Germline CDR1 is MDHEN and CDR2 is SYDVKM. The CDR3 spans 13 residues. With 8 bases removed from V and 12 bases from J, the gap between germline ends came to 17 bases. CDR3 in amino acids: CASSPGVIQPLHF. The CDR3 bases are TGTGCCAGCTCCCCCGGGGTAATTCAACCCCTCCACTTT. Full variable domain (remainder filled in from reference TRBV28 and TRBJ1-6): DVKVTQSSRYLVKRTGEKVFLECVQDMDHENMFWYRQDPGLGLRLIYFSYDVKMKEKGDIPEGYSVSREKKERFSLILESASTNQTSMYLCASSPGVIQPLHFGNGTRLTVT.

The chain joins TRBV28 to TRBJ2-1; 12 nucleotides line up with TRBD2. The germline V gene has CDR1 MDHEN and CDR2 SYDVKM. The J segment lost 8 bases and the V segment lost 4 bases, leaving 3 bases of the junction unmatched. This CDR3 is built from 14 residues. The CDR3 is CASSSSGRVHEQFF. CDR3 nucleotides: TGTGCCAGCAGTTCTAGCGGGAGGGTCCATGAGCAGTTCTTC.

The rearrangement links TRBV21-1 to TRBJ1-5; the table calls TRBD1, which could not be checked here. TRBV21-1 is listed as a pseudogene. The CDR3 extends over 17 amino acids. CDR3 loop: CASSKAQKGAGYPPQHF. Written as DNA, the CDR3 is TGTGCCAGCAGCAAGGCCCAGAAGGGGGCCGGATATCCCCCCCAGCATTTT.

DNA for the CDR3: TGTGCCAGCAGCCCCTCTCGGGCTAGCGAAGGCGAGCAGTACTTC. This sequence encodes CASSPSRASEGEQYF. The chain employs TRBV7-9 and TRBJ2-7, with TRBD2 as a possible D gene (6 bases). The CDR3 is made up of 15 amino acids. The germline gives CDR1 SEHNR, CDR2 FQNEAQ (reference sequence). Trimming cost V 5 bases and J 6 bases, with 20 bases left between them.

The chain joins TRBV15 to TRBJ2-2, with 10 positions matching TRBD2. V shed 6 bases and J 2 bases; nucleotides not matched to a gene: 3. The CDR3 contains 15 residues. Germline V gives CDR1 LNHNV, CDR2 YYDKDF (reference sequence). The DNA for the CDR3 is TGTGCCACCAGACGGACTAGCGGTAACACCGGGGAGCTGTTTTTT. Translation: CATRRTSGNTGELFF.

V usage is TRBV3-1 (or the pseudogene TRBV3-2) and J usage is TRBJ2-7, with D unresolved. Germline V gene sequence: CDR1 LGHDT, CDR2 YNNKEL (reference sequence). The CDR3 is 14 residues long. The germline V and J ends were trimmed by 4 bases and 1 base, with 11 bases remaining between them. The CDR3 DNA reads TGTGCCAGCAGCCGGGAACTGGGGTCCTACGAGCAGTACTTC. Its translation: CASSRELGSYEQYF.